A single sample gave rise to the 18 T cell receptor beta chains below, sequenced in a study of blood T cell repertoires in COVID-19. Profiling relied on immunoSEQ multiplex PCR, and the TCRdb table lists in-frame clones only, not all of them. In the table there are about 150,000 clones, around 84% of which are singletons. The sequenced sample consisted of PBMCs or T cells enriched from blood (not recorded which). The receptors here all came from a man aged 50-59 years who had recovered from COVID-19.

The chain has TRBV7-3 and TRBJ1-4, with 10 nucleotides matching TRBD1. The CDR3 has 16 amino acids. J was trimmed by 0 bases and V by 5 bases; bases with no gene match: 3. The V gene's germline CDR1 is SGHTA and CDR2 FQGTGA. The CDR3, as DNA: TGTGCCAGCAGCCCTGGACAGGGGGCAACTAATGAAAAACTGTTTTTT. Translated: CASSPGQGATNEKLFF.

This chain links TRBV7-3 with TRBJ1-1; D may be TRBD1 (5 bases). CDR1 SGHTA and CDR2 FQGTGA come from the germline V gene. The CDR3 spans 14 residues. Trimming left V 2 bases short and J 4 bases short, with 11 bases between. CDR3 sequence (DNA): TGTGCCAGCAGCTTAGCACGGGGGTCCACTGAAGCTTTCTTT. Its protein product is CASSLARGSTEAFF.

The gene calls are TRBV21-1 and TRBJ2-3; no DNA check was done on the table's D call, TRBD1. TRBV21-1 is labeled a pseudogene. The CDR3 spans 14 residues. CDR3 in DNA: TGTGCCAGCAGCAACGACAGCCGAGTGGATACGCAGTATTTT. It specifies CASSNDSRVDTQYF.

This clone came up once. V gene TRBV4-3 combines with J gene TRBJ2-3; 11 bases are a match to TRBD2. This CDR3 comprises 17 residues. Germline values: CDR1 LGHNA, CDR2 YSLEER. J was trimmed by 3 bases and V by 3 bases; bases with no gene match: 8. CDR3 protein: CASSQNSGGAWTDTQYF. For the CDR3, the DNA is TGCGCCAGCAGCCAGAATAGCGGGGGGGCCTGGACAGATACGCAGTATTTT.

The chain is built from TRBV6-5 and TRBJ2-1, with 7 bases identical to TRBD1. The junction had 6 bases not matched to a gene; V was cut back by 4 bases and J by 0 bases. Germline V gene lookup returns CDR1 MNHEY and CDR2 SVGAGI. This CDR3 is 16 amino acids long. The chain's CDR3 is CASSSRQGHSYNEQFF. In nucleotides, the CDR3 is TGTGCCAGCAGTTCCCGACAGGGTCACTCCTACAATGAGCAGTTCTTC.

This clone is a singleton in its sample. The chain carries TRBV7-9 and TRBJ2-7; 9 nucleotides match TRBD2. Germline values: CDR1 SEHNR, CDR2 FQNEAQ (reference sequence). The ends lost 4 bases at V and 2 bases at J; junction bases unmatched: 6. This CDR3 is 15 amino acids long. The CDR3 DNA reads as TGTGCCAGCAGCTCAGGACTAGCGCTCACCTACGAGCAGTACTTC. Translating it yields CASSSGLALTYEQYF.

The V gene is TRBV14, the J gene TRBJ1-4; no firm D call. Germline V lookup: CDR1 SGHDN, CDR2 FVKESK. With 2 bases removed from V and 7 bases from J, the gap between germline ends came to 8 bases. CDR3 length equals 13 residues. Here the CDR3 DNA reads TGTGCCAGCAGCCAATTAACGGGTGAAAAACTGTTTTTT. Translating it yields CASSQLTGEKLFF. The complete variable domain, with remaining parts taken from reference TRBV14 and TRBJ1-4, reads EAGVTQFPSHSVIEKGQTVTLRCDPISGHDNLYWYRRVMGKEIKFLLHFVKESKQDESGMPNNRFLAERTGGTYSTLKVQPAELEDSGVYFCASSQLTGEKLFFGSGTQLSVL.

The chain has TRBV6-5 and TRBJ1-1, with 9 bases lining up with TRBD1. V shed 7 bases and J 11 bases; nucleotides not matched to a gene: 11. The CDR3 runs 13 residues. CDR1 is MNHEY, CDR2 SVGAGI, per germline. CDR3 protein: CASKTRQGGEAFF. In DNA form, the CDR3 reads TGTGCCAGCAAGACCCGACAGGGGGGGGAGGCTTTCTTT.

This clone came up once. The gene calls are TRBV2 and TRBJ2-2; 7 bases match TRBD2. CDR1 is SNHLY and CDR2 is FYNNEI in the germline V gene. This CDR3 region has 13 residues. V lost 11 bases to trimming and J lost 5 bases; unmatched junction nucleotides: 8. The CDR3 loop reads CAGWGGYTGELFF. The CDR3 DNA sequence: TGTGCCGGTTGGGGGGGTTATACCGGGGAGCTGTTTTTT.

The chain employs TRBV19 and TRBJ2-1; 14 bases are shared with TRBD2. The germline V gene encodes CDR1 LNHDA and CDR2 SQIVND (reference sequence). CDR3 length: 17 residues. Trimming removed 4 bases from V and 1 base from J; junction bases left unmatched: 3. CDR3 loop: CASSRRTSGGSYNEQFF. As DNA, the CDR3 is TGTGCCAGTAGTAGAAGGACTAGCGGGGGGTCCTACAATGAGCAGTTCTTC.

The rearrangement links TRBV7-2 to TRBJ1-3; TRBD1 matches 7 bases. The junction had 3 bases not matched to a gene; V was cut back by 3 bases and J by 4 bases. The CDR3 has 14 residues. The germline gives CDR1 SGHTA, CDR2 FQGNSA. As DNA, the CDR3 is TGTGCCAGCAGCTTGACAGGGCTGGGAAACACCATATATTTT. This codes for CASSLTGLGNTIYF.

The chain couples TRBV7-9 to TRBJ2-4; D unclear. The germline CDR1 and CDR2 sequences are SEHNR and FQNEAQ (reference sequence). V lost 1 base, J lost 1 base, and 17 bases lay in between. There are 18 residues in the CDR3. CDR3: CASSLEGIPERAKNIQYF. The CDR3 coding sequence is TGTGCCAGCAGCTTAGAAGGTATCCCTGAGAGGGCCAAAAACATTCAGTACTTC.

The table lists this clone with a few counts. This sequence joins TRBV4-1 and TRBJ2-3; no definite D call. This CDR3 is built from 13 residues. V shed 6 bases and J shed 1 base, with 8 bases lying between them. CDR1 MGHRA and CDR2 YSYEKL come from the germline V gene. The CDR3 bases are TGCGCCAGCAGGGGCGATGGCACAGATACGCAGTATTTT. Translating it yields CASRGDGTDTQYF.

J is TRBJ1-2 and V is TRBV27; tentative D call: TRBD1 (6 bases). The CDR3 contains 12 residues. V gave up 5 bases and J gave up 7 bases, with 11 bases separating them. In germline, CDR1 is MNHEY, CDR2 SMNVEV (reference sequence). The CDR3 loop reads CASSGPQGGYTF. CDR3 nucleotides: TGTGCCAGCAGTGGACCACAGGGTGGCTACACCTTC.

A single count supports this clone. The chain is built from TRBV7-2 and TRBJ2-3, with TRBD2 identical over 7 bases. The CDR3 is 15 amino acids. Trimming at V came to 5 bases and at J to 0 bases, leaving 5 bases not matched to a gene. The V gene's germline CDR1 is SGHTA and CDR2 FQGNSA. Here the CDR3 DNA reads TGTGCCAGCAGCCCGCGGGGGTTGAGCACAGATACGCAGTATTTT. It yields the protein CASSPRGLSTDTQYF.

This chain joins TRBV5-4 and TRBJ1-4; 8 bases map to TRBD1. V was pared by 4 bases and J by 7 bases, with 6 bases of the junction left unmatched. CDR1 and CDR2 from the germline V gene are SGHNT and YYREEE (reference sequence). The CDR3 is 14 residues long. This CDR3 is CASSLGQGVEKLFF. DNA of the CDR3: TGTGCCAGCAGCCTCGGACAGGGCGTTGAAAAACTGTTTTTT.

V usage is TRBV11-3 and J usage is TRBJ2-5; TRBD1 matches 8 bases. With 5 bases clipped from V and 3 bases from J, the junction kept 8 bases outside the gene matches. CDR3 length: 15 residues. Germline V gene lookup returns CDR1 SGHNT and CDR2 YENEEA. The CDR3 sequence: CASSPRTGLEETQYF. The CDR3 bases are TGTGCCAGCAGCCCCCGGACAGGGTTGGAAGAGACCCAGTACTTC.

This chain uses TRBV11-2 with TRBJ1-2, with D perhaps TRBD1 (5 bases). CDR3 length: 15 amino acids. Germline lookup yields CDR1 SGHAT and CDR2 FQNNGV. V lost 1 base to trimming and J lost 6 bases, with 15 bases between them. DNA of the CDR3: TGTGCCAGCAGCTTAGTCGCGAGGGGACTTGATGGCTACACCTTC. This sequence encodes CASSLVARGLDGYTF.